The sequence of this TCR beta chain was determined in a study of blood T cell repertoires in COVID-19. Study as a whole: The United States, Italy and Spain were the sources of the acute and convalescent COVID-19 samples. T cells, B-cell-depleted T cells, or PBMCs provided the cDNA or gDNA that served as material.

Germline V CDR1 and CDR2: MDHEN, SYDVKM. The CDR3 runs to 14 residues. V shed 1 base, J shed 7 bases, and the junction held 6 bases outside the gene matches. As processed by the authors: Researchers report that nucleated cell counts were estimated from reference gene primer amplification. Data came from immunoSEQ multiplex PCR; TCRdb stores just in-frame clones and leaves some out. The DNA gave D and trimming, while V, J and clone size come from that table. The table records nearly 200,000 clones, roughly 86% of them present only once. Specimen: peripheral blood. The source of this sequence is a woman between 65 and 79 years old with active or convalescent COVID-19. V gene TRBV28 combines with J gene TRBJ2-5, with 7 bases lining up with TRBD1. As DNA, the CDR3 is TGTGCCAGCAGTTTATCGACAGGGTCAGGGACCCAGTACTTC. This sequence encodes CASSLSTGSGTQYF. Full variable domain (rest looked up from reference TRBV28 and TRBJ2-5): DVKVTQSSRYLVKRTGEKVFLECVQDMDHENMFWYRQDPGLGLRLIYFSYDVKMKEKGDIPEGYSVSREKKERFSLILESASTNQTSMYLCASSLSTGSGTQYFGPGTRLLVL.